This T cell receptor (beta chain) was sequenced in a study of beta chain features in type 1 diabetes. This clone was recorded a few times. The antigen is undetermined. All of the isolated RNA was reverse transcribed, so expressed TCRB transcripts were sequenced. A few million reads were obtained on average from naive, central memory and regulatory T cell samples. This table comes from immunoSEQ multiplex PCR, and its TCRdb copy is limited to in-frame clones, with some not included. This sample has about 360,000 clones; approximately 12% occur once, and the top ten carry 0.017%. Whole-study results and caveats: Patients and controls would share equally any PCR tilt toward shorter templates.

In germline, CDR1 is SGDLS, CDR2 YYNGEE. With V trimmed by 2 bases and J by 1 base, 3 bases remained unmatched. This CDR3 comprises 16 residues. Naive, central memory, regulatory and stem cell-like memory cells within the CD4+ compartment were sorted using CD45RO/CCR7/CD25/CD127/CD95/CD27. This TCR was recovered from a man aged 18 to 29 in good health. The sequencing input was naive CD4+ T cells from blood. The chain uses TRBV9 and TRBJ2-1, with TRBD2 identical over 10 bases. The CDR3 here is CASSVGSGGSYNEQFF. The CDR3 DNA reads TGTGCCAGCAGCGTGGGTAGCGGGGGGTCCTACAATGAGCAGTTCTTC. Full variable domain (missing parts from reference TRBV9 and TRBJ2-1): DSGVTQTPKHLITATGQRVTLRCSPRSGDLSVYWYQQSLDQGLQFLIQYYNGEERAKGNILERFSAQQFPDLHSELNLSSLELGDSALYFCASSVGSGGSYNEQFFGPGTRLTVL.